One T cell receptor beta chain is described in this entry. The record originates from a study of liver allograft versus peripheral blood T cells. On the study more broadly: Comparative analysis was performed on T cell receptor repertoires from transplanted livers and from recipients' peripheral blood.

A single record per CDR3 protein comes from TCRdb applying MiXCR to the reads. This sample has several thousand distinct CDR3 sequences, with approximately 15% found just once. Germline-derived CDR1 and CDR2 are DFQATT and SNEGSKA (reference sequence). Trimming pared 2 bases from V and 5 bases from J, leaving 16 bases between. This CDR3 comprises 15 residues. This chain connects TRBV20-1 to TRBJ2-1, with D tentatively TRBD1 (6 bases). This clonotype was sampled from a human patient who had a liver transplant. Among the T cells, some may be from the graft donor. The CDR3 sequence is CSARSRGSPHNEQFF. CDR3 sequence (DNA): TGCAGTGCTAGAAGCAGGGGTTCCCCTCACAATGAGCAGTTCTTC.